This TCR beta chain was documented in a study of shared clonotypes between healthy human individuals. Study-wide results and caveats: Between several donors, naive CD4 clonotypes were shared at a level of about 5%.

Naive-designated CD8 cells lacked CD45RO, were positively enriched for CCR7, and omitted terminally differentiated effector memory CD45RA+ cells. Details on this clone: No antigen is known for it.

With V trimmed by 4 bases and J by 8 bases, 4 bases remained unmatched. The CDR3 is 15 residues long. Germline loops: CDR1 SEHNR, CDR2 FQNEAQ (reference sequence). Sequencing used immunoSEQ multiplex PCR; TCRdb keeps in-frame clones, though not all of them. The sample has roughly 1,800,000 clones; about 95% are singletons. Sequenced material: naive CD8+ T cells sorted from blood. This sequence joins TRBV7-9 and TRBJ2-1; 14 bases align to TRBD2. The TCR originated in a man in his late teens or twenties in good health. This CDR3 is CASSWGLAGAHEQFF. The DNA for the CDR3 is TGTGCCAGCAGCTGGGGACTAGCGGGAGCCCATGAGCAGTTCTTC.